The clone carrying this T cell receptor beta chain was seen ten or more times. What it recognizes is unknown. CD45RO/CCR7/CD25/CD127/CD95/CD27 staining was used to isolate CD4+ naive, central memory, regulatory and stem cell-like memory cells by sorting. The sample originates from a study of beta chain features in type 1 diabetes. Study-wide points: The study found moderately but significantly shorter TCRB CDR3s in all four CD4+ subsets of Type 1 diabetes patients.

V gave up 6 bases and J gave up 7 bases, with 10 bases separating them. The germline V gene encodes CDR1 SGHTA and CDR2 FQGNSA. The CDR3 spans 12 residues. Every isolated RNA sample was fully reverse transcribed, so sequencing captured expressed TCRB transcripts. Some clones are missing from TCRdb's copy, which holds only in-frame ones; the method was immunoSEQ multiplex PCR. The repertoire holds around 250,000 clones, 25% to 30% seen once, with roughly 4.1% in the top ten. Material: central memory CD4+ T cells from blood. The genes are TRBV7-2 and TRBJ2-4; D may be TRBD2 (5 bases). The clonotype originates from a man aged 25 to 45 in good health. The CDR3 nucleotides read TGTGCCAGCAGTGAGAGGGATAACATTCAGTACTTC. Protein: CASSERDNIQYF.